This TCR beta chain originates from a study of post-analysis software for immune sequencing data. Study results and limitations: In patients, four to six TRBV segments were more frequent than in controls, with TRBV5-6, TRBV5-1 and TRBV20-1 among them. Multiple sclerosis patients had significantly lower normalized Chao1 diversity than controls. F measure showed strong co-clustering of same-batch samples.

Prepared TCR beta cDNA libraries contained unique molecular identifiers. One entry per CDR3 protein results from TCRdb running MiXCR on the PCR reads. The table has roughly 620,000 distinct CDR3 sequences, about 44% seen once. Comments on this clonotype: What it binds is not known.

CDR1 is MNHNS, CDR2 SASEGT, per germline. V was clipped by 6 bases and J by 6 bases; unmatched bases: 6. The CDR3 extends over 13 amino acids. This chain uses TRBV6-1 with TRBJ1-2; 8 bases align to TRBD1. The sequencing sample was made of blood. The source of this sequence is a girl aged 5 to 17 with multiple sclerosis. CDR3 sequence: CASSDRTGHGYTF. The CDR3 nucleotides read TGTGCCAGCAGCGACCGGACAGGGCATGGCTACACCTTC.